What follows is one T cell receptor (beta chain) and its context. These data are taken from a study of control samples from healthy donors and cancer patients. TCRdb's copy holds only in-frame clones and misses some; the assay was immunoSEQ multiplex PCR. Of approximately 160,000 clones in the sample, about 93% were seen once. Trimming removed 3 bases at V and 8 bases at J, with 4 bases between. This CDR3 comprises 10 residues. Sequencing used blood. This receptor was identified in a woman younger than 45 in good health. The chain couples TRBV12-3 or TRBV12-4 to TRBJ1-1; D is uncertain. CDR3 in amino acids: CASSFGEAFF. As DNA, the CDR3 is TGTGCCAGCAGTTTCGGCGAAGCTTTCTTT.